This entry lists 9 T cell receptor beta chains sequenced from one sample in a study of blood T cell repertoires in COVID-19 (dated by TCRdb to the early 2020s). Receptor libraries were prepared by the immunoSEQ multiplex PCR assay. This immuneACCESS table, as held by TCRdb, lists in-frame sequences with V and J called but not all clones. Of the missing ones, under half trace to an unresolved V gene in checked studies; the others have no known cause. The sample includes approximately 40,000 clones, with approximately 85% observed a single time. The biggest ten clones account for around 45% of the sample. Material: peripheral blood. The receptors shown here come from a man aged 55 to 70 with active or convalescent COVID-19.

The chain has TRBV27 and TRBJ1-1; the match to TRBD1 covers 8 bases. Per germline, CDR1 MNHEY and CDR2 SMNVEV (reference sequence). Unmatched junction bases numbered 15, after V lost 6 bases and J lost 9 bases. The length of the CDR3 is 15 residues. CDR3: CASRNTGTGFRKAFF. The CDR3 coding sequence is TGTGCCAGCAGGAACACCGGGACAGGCTTTCGGAAAGCTTTCTTT.

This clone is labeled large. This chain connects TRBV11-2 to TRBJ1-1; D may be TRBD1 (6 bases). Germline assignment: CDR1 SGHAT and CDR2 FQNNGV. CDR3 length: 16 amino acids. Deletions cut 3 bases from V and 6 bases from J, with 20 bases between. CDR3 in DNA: TGTGCCAGCAGCTTCCCCCTACAGGGCTTGGGGGCTGAAGCTTTCTTT. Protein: CASSFPLQGLGAEAFF.

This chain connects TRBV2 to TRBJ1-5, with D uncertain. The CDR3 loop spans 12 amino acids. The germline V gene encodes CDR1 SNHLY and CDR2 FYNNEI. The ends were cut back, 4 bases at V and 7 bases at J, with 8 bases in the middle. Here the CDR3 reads CASSVGRQPQHF. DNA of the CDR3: TGTGCCAGCAGTGTAGGGAGACAGCCCCAGCATTTT.

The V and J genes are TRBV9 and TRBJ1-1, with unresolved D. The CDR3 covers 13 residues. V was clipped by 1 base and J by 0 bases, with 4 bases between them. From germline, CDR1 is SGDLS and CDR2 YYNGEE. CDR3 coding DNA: TGTGCCAGCAGCGTACTCGTGAACACTGAAGCTTTCTTT. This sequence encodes CASSVLVNTEAFF.

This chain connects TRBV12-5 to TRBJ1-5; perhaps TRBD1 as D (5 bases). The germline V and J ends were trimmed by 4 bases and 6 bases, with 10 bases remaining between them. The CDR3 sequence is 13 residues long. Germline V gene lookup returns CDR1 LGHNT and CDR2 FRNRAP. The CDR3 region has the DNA TGTGCTAGTGGTTGGGGCGGGGCTCAGCCCCAGCATTTT. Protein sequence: CASGWGGAQPQHF. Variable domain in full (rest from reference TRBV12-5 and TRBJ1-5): DARVTQTPRHKVTEMGQEVTMRCQPILGHNTVFWYRQTMMQGLELLAYFRNRAPLDDSGMPKDRFSAEMPDATLATLKIQPSEPRDSAVYFCASGWGGAQPQHFGDGTRLSIL.

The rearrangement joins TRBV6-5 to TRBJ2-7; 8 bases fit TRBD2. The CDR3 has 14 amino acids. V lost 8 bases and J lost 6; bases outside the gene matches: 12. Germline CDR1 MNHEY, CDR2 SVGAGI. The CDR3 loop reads CASSRLAQVGEQYV. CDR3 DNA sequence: TGTGCCAGCTCCAGACTAGCGCAAGTGGGCGAGCAGTACGTC.

The CDR3 spells CASSSDRVLHSYTF. The DNA for the CDR3 is TGTGCCAGCTCCTCGGACAGGGTGCTTCATAGCTACACCTTC. The chain recombines TRBV18 with TRBJ1-2; 8 bases fit TRBD1. The germline V gene has CDR1 KGHSH and CDR2 LQKENI. Trimming removed 6 bases from V and 9 bases from J; junction bases left unmatched: 12. CDR3 length equals 14 residues.

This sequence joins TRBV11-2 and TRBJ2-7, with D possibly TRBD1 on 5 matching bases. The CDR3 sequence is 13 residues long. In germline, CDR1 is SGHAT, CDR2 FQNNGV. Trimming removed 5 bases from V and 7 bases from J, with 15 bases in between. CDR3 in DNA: TGTGCCAGCAGCCTCGGGTCAGGGTTTGAGCAGTACGTC. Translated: CASSLGSGFEQYV.

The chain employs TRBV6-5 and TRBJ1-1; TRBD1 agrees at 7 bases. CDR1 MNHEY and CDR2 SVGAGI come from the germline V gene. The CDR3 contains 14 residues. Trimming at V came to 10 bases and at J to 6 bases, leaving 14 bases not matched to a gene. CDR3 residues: CATQLDRVMAEAFF. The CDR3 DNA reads TGTGCCACCCAACTCGACAGGGTGATGGCTGAAGCTTTCTTT.